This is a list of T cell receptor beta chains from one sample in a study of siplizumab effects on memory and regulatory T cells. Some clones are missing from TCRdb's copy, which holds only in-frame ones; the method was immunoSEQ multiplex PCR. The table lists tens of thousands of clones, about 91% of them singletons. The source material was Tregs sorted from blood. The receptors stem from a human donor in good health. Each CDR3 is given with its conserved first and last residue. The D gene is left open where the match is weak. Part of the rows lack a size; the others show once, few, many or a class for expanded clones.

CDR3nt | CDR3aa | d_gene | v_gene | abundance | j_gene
TGCAGCGGTAACAGAGAAACTGAAGCTTTCTTT | CSGNRETEAFF | . | TRBV29-1 | few | TRBJ1-1
TGTGCCAGCAGCCCCGGGGGGGATGGCTACACCTTC | CASSPGGDGYTF | . | TRBV5-4 | . | TRBJ1-2
TGTGCCAGCAGCTTGTGGGGAACTAGTAGCAATCAGCCCCAGCATTTT | CASSLWGTSSNQPQHF | . | TRBV5-6 | . | TRBJ1-5
TGTGCTAGTGGTCCCCGGGACGCCCAGGAGACCCAGTACTTC | CASGPRDAQETQYF | . | TRBV12-5 | . | TRBJ2-5
TGTGCCAGCAGTTACTTCGGCCAGGGGGCAGGTGAAAAACTGTTTTTT | CASSYFGQGAGEKLFF | TRBD1 | TRBV6-6 | . | TRBJ1-4
TGTGCCAGCAGTTTGGGAATTAAGAACATTCAGTACTTC | CASSLGIKNIQYF | . | TRBV6-6 | . | TRBJ2-4
TGTGCCAGCAGCGGGGACAGTTTGGCAGATACGCAGTATTTT | CASSGDSLADTQYF | TRBD1 | TRBV9 | . | TRBJ2-3
TGTGCCAGCAGCCGGGTAGGGGGCGCGGGAGAGACCCAGTACTTC | CASSRVGGAGETQYF | TRBD1 | TRBV7-9 | . | TRBJ2-5
TGTGCCAGCAGCTTAGGTGGGACAGCTTATGGCTACACCTTC | CASSLGGTAYGYTF | TRBD1 | TRBV7-9 | . | TRBJ1-2
TGTGCCAGCAGCTACTCCGGGTATGGCTACACCTTC | CASSYSGYGYTF | . | TRBV7-2 | few | TRBJ1-2
TGCGCCAGCAGCCAAGCTTACATGAGCAATCAGCCCCAGCATTTT | CASSQAYMSNQPQHF | . | TRBV4-3 | . | TRBJ1-5
TGTGCCAGCAGTTTCCGGGGCCACACCTCTGACGAGCAGTACTTC | CASSFRGHTSDEQYF | . | TRBV28 | . | TRBJ2-7
TGTGCCAGCGAGGGGGACACTGAAGCTTTCTTT | CASEGDTEAFF | . | TRBV28 | once | TRBJ1-1
TGCGCCAGCAGTGATAGCCATTCACCCCTCCACTTT | CASSDSHSPLHF | . | TRBV10-1 | few | TRBJ1-6
TGTGCCAGCAGCCTCATAGGACAGGGGATGAATGGCTACACCTTC | CASSLIGQGMNGYTF | TRBD1 | TRBV5-6 | once | TRBJ1-2
TGTGCCAGCAGCTCGGGGGGACACACCGGGGAGCTGTTTTTT | CASSSGGHTGELFF | TRBD2 | TRBV11-2 | . | TRBJ2-2
TGTGCCAGCAGCCAAGGACTACAAGAGACCCAGTACTTC | CASSQGLQETQYF | . | TRBV14 | . | TRBJ2-5
TGTGCCAGCAGCTTTCAAGAGACCCAGTACTTC | CASSFQETQYF | . | TRBV7-6 | . | TRBJ2-5
TGTGCCAGCAGTTACCGTCAGGGAGGTCAATATGGCTACACCTTC | CASSYRQGGQYGYTF | . | TRBV6-5 | few | TRBJ1-2
TGTGCCTGGAGTGCAGGGCGGGCGGGCTACACCTTC | CAWSAGRAGYTF | . | TRBV30 | . | TRBJ1-2
TGTGCCAGCAGCTTAAGGCTAGCGGGGGCTTGGAATGAGCAGTTCTTC | CASSLRLAGAWNEQFF | TRBD2 | TRBV11-2 | . | TRBJ2-1
TGCGCCAGCAGCTTATCCGGGGCAGGGGGCGGCTACACCTTC | CASSLSGAGGGYTF | TRBD1 | TRBV5-1 | . | TRBJ1-2
TGTGCCATCAGTGAGCCGTCAGGACTAGCGGGGGATCTGCTTTACGAGCAGTACTTC | CAISEPSGLAGDLLYEQYF | TRBD2 | TRBV10-3 | . | TRBJ2-7
TGTGCCAGTAGTATTGGGGGCAGAGCTAACTATGGCTACACCTTC | CASSIGGRANYGYTF | . | TRBV19 | . | TRBJ1-2
TGCGCCAGCAGCCAAGAGGGGACAGGTTTAATGAAAAATTCACCCCTCCACTTT | CASSQEGTGLMKNSPLHF | TRBD1 | TRBV4-1 | . | TRBJ1-6
TGTGCCAGCAGCCAATGGGGGGGCGGAAATCAGCCCCAGCATTTT | CASSQWGGGNQPQHF | . | TRBV14 | . | TRBJ1-5
TGCGCCAGCAGCCAAGAGGTCGGGTCGGGGGGCAACACCGGGGAGCTGTTTTTT | CASSQEVGSGGNTGELFF | . | TRBV4-3 | . | TRBJ2-2
TGCAGCGTTGAAAAACCGGGTTTTGGGGAAGCTTTCTTT | CSVEKPGFGEAFF | . | TRBV29-1 | . | TRBJ1-1
TGCGCCAGCAGTGAATCAGTCGATACGCAGTATTTT | CASSESVDTQYF | . | TRBV23-1 | . | TRBJ2-3
TGCAGCGTTGAGGGGACAGGTTACTACGAGCAGTACTTC | CSVEGTGYYEQYF | TRBD1 | TRBV29-1 | few | TRBJ2-7
TGTGCCAGCACCCCACCGACAGGGAACACTGAAGCTTTCTTT | CASTPPTGNTEAFF | . | TRBV6-5 | . | TRBJ1-1
TGCGCCAGCAGCTTACGGCCAGACCTTGGCTACACCTTC | CASSLRPDLGYTF | . | TRBV5-1 | medium-sized | TRBJ1-2
TGTGCCAGCAGCAGTCGAGGGGCGGCGGGGGTTCAGTACTTC | CASSSRGAAGVQYF | TRBD2 | TRBV7-2 | . | TRBJ2-4
TGCGCCAGCAGCCCGCGGACTAGCGGGGGGGCCCATGAGCAGTTCTTC | CASSPRTSGGAHEQFF | TRBD2 | TRBV5-1 | . | TRBJ2-1